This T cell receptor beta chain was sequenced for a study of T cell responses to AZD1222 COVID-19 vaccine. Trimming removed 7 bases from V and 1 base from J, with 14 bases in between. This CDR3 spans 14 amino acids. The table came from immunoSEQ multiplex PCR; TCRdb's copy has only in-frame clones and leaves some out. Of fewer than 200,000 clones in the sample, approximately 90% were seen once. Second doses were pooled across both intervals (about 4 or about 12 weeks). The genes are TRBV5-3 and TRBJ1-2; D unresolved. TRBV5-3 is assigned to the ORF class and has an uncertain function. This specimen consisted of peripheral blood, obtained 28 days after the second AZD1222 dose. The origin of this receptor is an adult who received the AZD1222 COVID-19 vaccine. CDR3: CARFQFGVNYGYTF. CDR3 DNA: TGTGCCAGATTCCAATTCGGGGTTAACTATGGCTACACCTTC.